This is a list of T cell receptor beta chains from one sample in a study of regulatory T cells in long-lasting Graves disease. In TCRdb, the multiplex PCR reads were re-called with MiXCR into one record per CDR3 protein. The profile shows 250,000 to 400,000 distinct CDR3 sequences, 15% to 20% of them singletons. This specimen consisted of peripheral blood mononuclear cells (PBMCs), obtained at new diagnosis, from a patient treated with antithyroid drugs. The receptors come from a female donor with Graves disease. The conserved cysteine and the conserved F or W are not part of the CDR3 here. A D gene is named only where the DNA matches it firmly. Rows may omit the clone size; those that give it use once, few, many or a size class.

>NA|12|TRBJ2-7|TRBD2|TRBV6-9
ASSYTGTSYEQY
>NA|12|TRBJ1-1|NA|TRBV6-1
ASINRQDATEAF
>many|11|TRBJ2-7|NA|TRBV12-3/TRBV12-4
ASRTSYSYEQY
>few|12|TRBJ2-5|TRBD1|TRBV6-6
ASSYSRGGETQY
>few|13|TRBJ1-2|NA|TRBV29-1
SVNVRREGNYGYT
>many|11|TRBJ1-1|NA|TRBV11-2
ASSLWDPSEAF
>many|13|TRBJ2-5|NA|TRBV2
ASSERDPHWTPQY
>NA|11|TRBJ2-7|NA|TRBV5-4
ASSLPDRYEQY
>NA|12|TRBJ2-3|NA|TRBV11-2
ASSWGEMMDTQY
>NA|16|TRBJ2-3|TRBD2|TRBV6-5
ASSYSNPTSGSTDTQY
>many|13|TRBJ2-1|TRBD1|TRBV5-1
ASSPRDRGLNEQF
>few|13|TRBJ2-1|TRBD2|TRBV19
ASSILGLAANEQF
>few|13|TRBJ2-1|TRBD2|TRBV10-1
ASSESRESWNEQF
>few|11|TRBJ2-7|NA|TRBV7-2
ASSSQWGYEQY
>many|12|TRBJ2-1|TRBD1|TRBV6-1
ASTLDRGDNEQF
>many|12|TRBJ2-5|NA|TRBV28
ASSSRGIQETQY
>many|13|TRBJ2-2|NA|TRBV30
AWSVLDPPHGELF
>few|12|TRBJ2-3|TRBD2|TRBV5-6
ASSTLADTDTQY
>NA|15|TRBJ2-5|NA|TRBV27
ASSLSIPGSLQETQY
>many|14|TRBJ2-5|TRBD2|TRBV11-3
ASSPPGLVIGETQY